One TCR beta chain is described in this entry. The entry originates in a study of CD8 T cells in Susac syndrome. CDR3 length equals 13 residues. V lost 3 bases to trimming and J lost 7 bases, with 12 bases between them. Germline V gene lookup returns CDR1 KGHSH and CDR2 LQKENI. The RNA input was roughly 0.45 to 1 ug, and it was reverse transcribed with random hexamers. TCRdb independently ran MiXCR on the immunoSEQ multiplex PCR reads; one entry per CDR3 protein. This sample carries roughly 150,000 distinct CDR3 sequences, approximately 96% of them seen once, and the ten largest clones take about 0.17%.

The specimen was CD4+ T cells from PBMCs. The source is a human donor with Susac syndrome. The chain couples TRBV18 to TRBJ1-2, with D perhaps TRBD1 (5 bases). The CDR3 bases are TGTGCCAGCTCACCGTCTCGCGACAGTGGCTACACCTTC. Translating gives CASSPSRDSGYTF. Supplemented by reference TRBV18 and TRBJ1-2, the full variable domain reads NAGVMQNPRHLVRRRGQEARLRCSPMKGHSHVYWYRQLPEEGLKFMVYLQKENIIDESGMPKERFSAEFPKEGPSILRIQQVVRGDSAAYFCASSPSRDSGYTFGSGTRLTVV.